One T cell receptor (beta chain) is described in this entry. Antigen unknown. The CDR3 has 13 amino acids. V was clipped by 7 bases and J by 4 bases, with 13 bases between them. Germline values: CDR1 MDHEN, CDR2 SYDVKM. Repertoires were generated with immunoSEQ multiplex PCR, while TCRdb's copy carries only in-frame clones and drops some. The data contain 1.5 million to 2.5 million clones, roughly 94% of them singletons. These data belong to a study of shared clonotypes between healthy human individuals. The wider study: Each donor contributed plates that comprised three CD4 naive, three CD4 memory, two CD8 naive and one CD8 memory. Overall study findings and caveats: Since donors were few, the genetic and exposure-history diversity represented was limited.

Naive CD8 cells were CD45RO-negative, positively selected for CCR7, excluding terminally differentiated effector memory CD45RA+ cells. Sequencing was done on a sample of naive CD8+ T cells sorted from blood. This rearrangement joins TRBV28 to TRBJ1-2; tentative D call: TRBD1 (5 bases). The TCR originated in a man younger than 35 in good health. The CDR3 reads CASILRGGYGYTF. In nucleotides, the CDR3 is TGTGCCAGCATCTTAAGGGGAGGCTATGGCTACACCTTC.